The sequence of this TCR beta chain was determined in a study of cytomegalovirus exposure and HLA in healthy donors. Researchers ran the PCR with 60 Vbeta and 13 Jbeta primers. Libraries were prepared by immunoSEQ multiplex PCR; TCRdb keeps only in-frame clonotypes and omits some of them. Recorded for this sample: around 50,000 clones. This TCR came from a male donor in good health and CMV-seronegative. Source material: PBMCs.

The CDR3 loop is CASMIGQGNEQYF. CDR3 DNA sequence: TGTGCCAGCATGATAGGACAAGGGAACGAGCAGTACTTC. The chain has TRBV2 and TRBJ2-7; tentatively, D is TRBD1 (5 bases). CDR3 length: 13 residues. Trimming cost V 7 bases and J 5 bases, with 15 bases left between them. Germline CDR1 reads SNHLY; CDR2 reads FYNNEI.